These 11 T cell receptor beta chains share one sample of origin, sequenced in a study of cytomegalovirus exposure and HLA in healthy donors. The PCR employed 60 Vbeta primers together with 13 Jbeta primers. Here immunoSEQ multiplex PCR was the method, and the copy in TCRdb shows in-frame clones only, minus some. The sample holds about 97,000 clones, around 80% seen once. Specimen: PBMCs. The receptors come from a male donor in good health and CMV-seropositive.

This clone was counted a few times. The chain has TRBV12-5 and TRBJ2-7; 7 nucleotides agree with TRBD1. The ends lost 3 bases at V and 1 base at J; junction bases unmatched: 6. The CDR3 is 15 residues long. Germline V gene sequence: CDR1 LGHNT, CDR2 FRNRAP. This CDR3 is CASGFGQGVSYEQYF. The DNA for the CDR3 is TGTGCTAGTGGTTTCGGGCAGGGGGTTTCCTACGAGCAGTACTTC.

The rearrangement joins TRBV18 to TRBJ2-2; TRBD2 might be the D (5 bases). V was clipped by 1 base and J by 0 bases, with 12 bases between them. This CDR3 is 17 amino acids long. Germline loops: CDR1 KGHSH, CDR2 LQKENI. In DNA, the CDR3 is TGTGCCAGCTCACCACGGAGCGGAGGTACGAACACCGGGGAGCTGTTTTTT. Protein: CASSPRSGGTNTGELFF.

This chain uses TRBV7-3 with TRBJ1-2; 10 nucleotides line up with TRBD1. Germline V gene data show CDR1 as SGHTA and CDR2 as FQGTGA. J gave up 5 bases and V 5 bases, and 5 bases lay outside the gene matches. This CDR3 is built from 14 residues. The CDR3 DNA is TGTGCCAGCAGCCCGGGGACAGGGGCTTATGGCTACACCTTC. Translated: CASSPGTGAYGYTF.

This clone was found a few times. The chain combines TRBV5-6 with TRBJ1-4, with TRBD1 matching over 10 bases. Germline V gives CDR1 SGHDT, CDR2 YYEEEE. This CDR3 comprises 15 residues. V dropped 4 bases and J dropped 10; count of bases not matched to a gene: 10. Written as DNA, the CDR3 is TGTGCCAGCAGCACGGGACAGGGGACTCTTGGAAAACTGTTTTTT. Its protein product is CASSTGQGTLGKLFF.

The rearrangement joins TRBV5-1 to TRBJ1-1, with unresolved D. Germline CDR1 is SGHRS and CDR2 is YFSETQ. The CDR3 consists of 14 residues. Trimming stripped 0 bases from V and 1 base from J, with 7 bases between. The CDR3 DNA is TGCGCCAGCAGCTTGGAAACACGGAACACTGAAGCTTTCTTT. Its translation is CASSLETRNTEAFF.

The chain joins TRBV6-1 to TRBJ1-1, with a possible D match to TRBD1 (5 bases). This CDR3 is built from 13 residues. The germline gives CDR1 MNHNS, CDR2 SASEGT. Trimming shortened V by 6 bases and J by 8 bases, and 16 bases separated the two germline ends. The CDR3 nucleotides read TGTGCCAGCAGCGACGGGCCCCGGGGGGAAGCTTTCTTT. The encoded protein is CASSDGPRGEAFF.

This sequence joins TRBV7-9 and TRBJ1-5, with 8 bases matching TRBD1. The germline V gene encodes CDR1 SEHNR and CDR2 FQNEAQ (reference sequence). V lost 4 bases to trimming and J lost 2 bases; unmatched junction nucleotides: 7. The CDR3 is 16 amino acids. CDR3 DNA sequence: TGTGCCAGCAGCTCCTCAGGGGGCGAACGCAATCAGCCCCAGCATTTT. Protein: CASSSSGGERNQPQHF.

V usage is TRBV4-1 and J usage is TRBJ2-1; D is undetermined. Deletions cut 3 bases from V and 8 bases from J, with 5 bases between. The CDR3 spans 11 residues. In germline, CDR1 is MGHRA, CDR2 YSYEKL. The CDR3 region is CASSQEYEQFF. The CDR3 nucleotides are TGCGCCAGCAGCCAGGAGTATGAGCAGTTCTTC.

This clone occurred a few times. The chain couples TRBV4-2 to TRBJ1-5; no clear D. V was trimmed by 5 bases and J by 4 bases, leaving 15 bases between them. This CDR3 region has 15 residues. The V gene's germline CDR1 is LGHNA and CDR2 YNFKEQ. For the CDR3, the DNA is TGTGCCAGCAGCGTAACACCTGGAGGGAATCAGCCCCAGCATTTT. Its protein is CASSVTPGGNQPQHF.

The genes are TRBV9 and TRBJ2-2; TRBD1 might be the D (5 bases). CDR1 SGDLS and CDR2 YYNGEE come from the germline V gene. The V and J ends lost 0 bases and 7 bases respectively, with 16 bases between them. This CDR3 comprises 16 residues. The CDR3 sequence: CASSVDLSRASGELFF. Written as DNA, the CDR3 is TGTGCCAGCAGCGTAGATTTAAGCAGGGCTAGCGGGGAGCTGTTTTTT.

This chain uses TRBV29-1 with TRBJ1-1; 8 bases map to TRBD1. Per the germline V gene, CDR1 is SQVTM and CDR2 is ANQGSEA. V shed 8 bases and J 4 bases; nucleotides not matched to a gene: 9. The CDR3 runs 13 residues. CDR3 bases: TGCAGCTTCTGGACAGGGTCGAGCACTGAAGCTTTCTTT. It yields the protein CSFWTGSSTEAFF.